A selection of T cell receptor beta chains follows, all from one sample in a study of shared clonotypes between healthy human individuals. Here immunoSEQ multiplex PCR was the method, and the copy in TCRdb shows in-frame clones only, minus some. The top ten clones hold about 0.13% of a sample with 2.5 million or so clones, more than 80% of them seen once. Material: naive CD4+ T cells sorted from blood. These receptor sequences come from a man aged 18 to 30 in good health. Both conserved end residues are part of each CDR3. Each record gives: V gene, D gene, clone size, J gene, CDR3 DNA, CDR3 protein. The D gene is left open where the match is weak. A row's size may be missing; if present it is once, few, many or a size class.

v_call: TRBV6-1
d_call: NA
clone_size: NA
j_call: TRBJ1-2
cdr3_nt: TGTGCCAGCAGACCCGCGGGACTCTTTAACTATGGCTACACCTTC
cdr3_aa: CASRPAGLFNYGYTF

v_call: TRBV4-3
d_call: TRBD1
clone_size: NA
j_call: TRBJ2-6
cdr3_nt: TGCGCCAGCAGCACTACAGGGGCTGGGGCCAACGTCCTGACTTTC
cdr3_aa: CASSTTGAGANVLTF

v_call: TRBV10-1
d_call: TRBD2
clone_size: NA
j_call: TRBJ2-7
cdr3_nt: TGCGCCAGCAGTGATAGCGGGGGAGCCTACGAGCAGTACTTC
cdr3_aa: CASSDSGGAYEQYF

v_call: TRBV2
d_call: NA
clone_size: NA
j_call: TRBJ2-2
cdr3_nt: TGTGCCAGCCGGACTCACGACACCGGGGAGCTGTTTTTT
cdr3_aa: CASRTHDTGELFF

v_call: TRBV5-7
d_call: NA
clone_size: NA
j_call: TRBJ1-1
cdr3_nt: TGTGCCAGCAGCCTCACTCCCGGGACCCCAGCTTTCTTT
cdr3_aa: CASSLTPGTPAFF

v_call: TRBV7-9
d_call: NA
clone_size: NA
j_call: TRBJ2-3
cdr3_nt: TGTGCCAGCAGCCAAACGACGACCCTCCGTACTAGCACAGATACGCAGTATTTT
cdr3_aa: CASSQTTTLRTSTDTQYF

v_call: TRBV10-2
d_call: NA
clone_size: NA
j_call: TRBJ1-1
cdr3_nt: TGCGCCAGCAGTGAGTCCGGGACAAGTATAAGGGGTGGTCACACTGAAGCTTTCTTT
cdr3_aa: CASSESGTSIRGGHTEAFF

v_call: TRBV19
d_call: TRBD1
clone_size: once
j_call: TRBJ2-7
cdr3_nt: TGTGCCAGTAGTATGGCCGGGACAGGGCCATCTGGGGGAGGCGAGCAGTACTTC
cdr3_aa: CASSMAGTGPSGGGEQYF

v_call: TRBV7-9
d_call: NA
clone_size: NA
j_call: TRBJ2-7
cdr3_nt: TGTGCCAGCAGCTCATCCGGGACGGCACGTTACGAGCAGTACTTC
cdr3_aa: CASSSSGTARYEQYF

v_call: TRBV19
d_call: NA
clone_size: NA
j_call: TRBJ2-2
cdr3_nt: TGTGCCAGTAGTGCCCTTTGGGGGGAGCTGTTTTTT
cdr3_aa: CASSALWGELFF

v_call: TRBV25-1
d_call: TRBD1
clone_size: NA
j_call: TRBJ1-4
cdr3_nt: TGTGCCAGCGGTCGGACAGGGGGGAATGAAAAACTGTTTTTT
cdr3_aa: CASGRTGGNEKLFF

v_call: TRBV11-2
d_call: TRBD1
clone_size: once
j_call: TRBJ1-2
cdr3_nt: TGTGCCAGCAGCCTAGGCGGGACAGGGGAAACTGGCTACACCTTC
cdr3_aa: CASSLGGTGETGYTF

v_call: TRBV6-4
d_call: NA
clone_size: NA
j_call: TRBJ1-2
cdr3_nt: TGTGCCAGCAGCTCCGGCTATGGCTACACCTTC
cdr3_aa: CASSSGYGYTF

v_call: TRBV5-1
d_call: NA
clone_size: NA
j_call: TRBJ2-5
cdr3_nt: TGCGCCAGCAGCTTGGAAGCAGGGCAAGAGACCCAGTACTTC
cdr3_aa: CASSLEAGQETQYF

v_call: TRBV5-1
d_call: NA
clone_size: NA
j_call: TRBJ2-7
cdr3_nt: TGCGCCAGCAGCTATAGCGTCGCAGCGGAGTACGAGCAGTACTTC
cdr3_aa: CASSYSVAAEYEQYF

v_call: TRBV2
d_call: TRBD2
clone_size: NA
j_call: TRBJ2-5
cdr3_nt: TGTGCCAGCAGTTCCACTAGCGGGGGGCCCCAAGAGACCCAGTACTTC
cdr3_aa: CASSSTSGGPQETQYF

v_call: TRBV2
d_call: NA
clone_size: NA
j_call: TRBJ1-2
cdr3_nt: TGTGCCAGCAGTGAAACAGGGAGCGGCTACACCTTC
cdr3_aa: CASSETGSGYTF

v_call: TRBV6-5
d_call: NA
clone_size: NA
j_call: TRBJ2-7
cdr3_nt: TGTGCCAGCAGTTTAGGACACGAGCAGTACTTC
cdr3_aa: CASSLGHEQYF

v_call: TRBV18
d_call: TRBD1
clone_size: NA
j_call: TRBJ2-7
cdr3_nt: TGTGCCAGCTCACCAGGACAGGGGGCTGGATACGAGCAGTACTTC
cdr3_aa: CASSPGQGAGYEQYF

v_call: TRBV4-3
d_call: NA
clone_size: NA
j_call: TRBJ2-2
cdr3_nt: TGCGCCAGCAGCCAAGACAGTTTCGCGAACACCGGGGAGCTGTTTTTT
cdr3_aa: CASSQDSFANTGELFF

v_call: TRBV10-2
d_call: NA
clone_size: NA
j_call: TRBJ2-1
cdr3_nt: TGCGCCAGCGGGGGTAAGGGGGTGAGGCCCCTCAATGAGCAGTTCTTC
cdr3_aa: CASGGKGVRPLNEQFF

v_call: TRBV5-4
d_call: TRBD1
clone_size: NA
j_call: TRBJ2-5
cdr3_nt: TGTGCCAGCAGCCATTCGGACAGGGTAGAGACCCAGTACTTC
cdr3_aa: CASSHSDRVETQYF

v_call: TRBV5-8
d_call: TRBD1
clone_size: NA
j_call: TRBJ1-2
cdr3_nt: TGTGCCAGCACCCCCAGTGGGGCAGGGGGATGGTATGGCTACACCTTC
cdr3_aa: CASTPSGAGGWYGYTF

v_call: TRBV28
d_call: NA
clone_size: once
j_call: TRBJ2-2
cdr3_nt: TGTGCCAGCATTGGGCAGGTTAACACCGGGGAGCTGTTTTTT
cdr3_aa: CASIGQVNTGELFF

v_call: TRBV6-1
d_call: TRBD1
clone_size: NA
j_call: TRBJ2-5
cdr3_nt: TGTGCCAGCAGTGAACAGGGGGAAGAGACCCAGTACTTC
cdr3_aa: CASSEQGEETQYF

v_call: TRBV19
d_call: NA
clone_size: few
j_call: TRBJ1-1
cdr3_nt: TGTGCCAGTACTCCACAGGGTGGAAACACTGAAGCTTTCTTT
cdr3_aa: CASTPQGGNTEAFF

v_call: TRBV28
d_call: NA
clone_size: NA
j_call: TRBJ1-6
cdr3_nt: TGTGCCAGCAGTTTAGCGGAGGGAGGCTCCTATAATTCACCCCTCCACTTT
cdr3_aa: CASSLAEGGSYNSPLHF

v_call: TRBV19
d_call: TRBD1
clone_size: once
j_call: TRBJ1-6
cdr3_nt: TGTGCCAGTAGTATACAGGGGGCAGGGTCACCCCTCCACTTT
cdr3_aa: CASSIQGAGSPLHF

v_call: TRBV7-8
d_call: TRBD2
clone_size: NA
j_call: TRBJ2-1
cdr3_nt: TGTGCCAGCAGCTTGAAACGGACAGGACTAGCGGGAGCGAGGGATGAGCAGTTCTTC
cdr3_aa: CASSLKRTGLAGARDEQFF

v_call: TRBV18
d_call: NA
clone_size: NA
j_call: TRBJ2-3
cdr3_nt: TGTGCCAGCTCACCCGACAGAGTTAGCACAGATACGCAGTATTTT
cdr3_aa: CASSPDRVSTDTQYF

v_call: TRBV19
d_call: TRBD2
clone_size: NA
j_call: TRBJ2-7
cdr3_nt: TGTGCCGGACTTCCCGGGACTAGCAGCTACGAGCAGTACTTC
cdr3_aa: CAGLPGTSSYEQYF

v_call: TRBV11-2
d_call: TRBD2
clone_size: NA
j_call: TRBJ2-5
cdr3_nt: TGTGCCAGCAGCCAGCTAGCGGGGGGACAAGAGACCCAGTACTTC
cdr3_aa: CASSQLAGGQETQYF

v_call: TRBV6-5
d_call: NA
clone_size: NA
j_call: TRBJ1-2
cdr3_nt: TGTGCCAGCAGTTACACAGGAAGCTATGGCTACACCTTC
cdr3_aa: CASSYTGSYGYTF

v_call: TRBV7-2
d_call: TRBD2
clone_size: NA
j_call: TRBJ2-1
cdr3_nt: TGTGCCAGCAGCCAGAGCGGGAGTCTCGGCAATGAGCAGTTCTTC
cdr3_aa: CASSQSGSLGNEQFF

v_call: TRBV7-9
d_call: NA
clone_size: once
j_call: TRBJ2-2
cdr3_nt: TGTGCCAGCAGTTTGGACGGGTCCGGGGAGCTGTTTTTT
cdr3_aa: CASSLDGSGELFF

v_call: TRBV5-1
d_call: NA
clone_size: NA
j_call: TRBJ1-1
cdr3_nt: TGCGCCAGCCGCACCGGGACCAACACTGAAGCTTTCTTT
cdr3_aa: CASRTGTNTEAFF

v_call: TRBV28
d_call: NA
clone_size: NA
j_call: TRBJ2-2
cdr3_nt: TGTGCCACCACGGTCGGGATCACCGGGGAGCTGTTTTTT
cdr3_aa: CATTVGITGELFF

v_call: TRBV7-9
d_call: TRBD2
clone_size: NA
j_call: TRBJ2-5
cdr3_nt: TGTGCCAGCAGCCTAGACAGCGGGATCTCAGAGACCCAGTACTTC
cdr3_aa: CASSLDSGISETQYF

v_call: TRBV4-1
d_call: TRBD2
clone_size: NA
j_call: TRBJ2-1
cdr3_nt: TGCGCCAGCAGCCTCGGACTAGCGCTATACAATGAGCAGTTCTTC
cdr3_aa: CASSLGLALYNEQFF

v_call: TRBV14
d_call: NA
clone_size: NA
j_call: TRBJ2-7
cdr3_nt: TGTGCCAGCAGCCAAGATGTAGGGCGGTCATCTGGACGCGAGCAGTACTTC
cdr3_aa: CASSQDVGRSSGREQYF

v_call: TRBV7-2
d_call: NA
clone_size: NA
j_call: TRBJ2-7
cdr3_nt: TGTGCCAGCAGTCGCGGTGACTCCTACGAGCAGTACTTC
cdr3_aa: CASSRGDSYEQYF

v_call: TRBV9
d_call: NA
clone_size: once
j_call: TRBJ2-6
cdr3_nt: TGTGCCAGCAGCGTAGGACCACAGGGTGGGGCCAACGTCCTGACTTTC
cdr3_aa: CASSVGPQGGANVLTF

v_call: TRBV30
d_call: NA
clone_size: NA
j_call: TRBJ2-7
cdr3_nt: TGTGCCTGGAGTGTATCCGGAAGAGGAGAGCAGTACTTC
cdr3_aa: CAWSVSGRGEQYF

v_call: TRBV7-9
d_call: NA
clone_size: NA
j_call: TRBJ2-7
cdr3_nt: TGTGCCAGCAGCTTAGCCGCGCAGACCTACGAGCAGTACTTC
cdr3_aa: CASSLAAQTYEQYF

v_call: TRBV7-9
d_call: NA
clone_size: NA
j_call: TRBJ2-5
cdr3_nt: TGTGCCAGCAGCCGGAGGACAGAGCAAGAGACCCAGTACTTC
cdr3_aa: CASSRRTEQETQYF

v_call: TRBV6-1
d_call: NA
clone_size: NA
j_call: TRBJ1-5
cdr3_nt: TGTGCCAGCAGTGAAGTGTGGGGGCGCGAACAGCCCCAGCATTTT
cdr3_aa: CASSEVWGREQPQHF

v_call: TRBV30
d_call: TRBD1
clone_size: NA
j_call: TRBJ2-5
cdr3_nt: TGTGCCTGGAGTCCGGACAGGGTGGAGACCCAGTACTTC
cdr3_aa: CAWSPDRVETQYF

v_call: TRBV10-1
d_call: NA
clone_size: few
j_call: TRBJ1-1
cdr3_nt: TGCGCCAGCAGTGACTCACAGACTACCGATGAAGCTTTCTTT
cdr3_aa: CASSDSQTTDEAFF

v_call: TRBV2
d_call: NA
clone_size: NA
j_call: TRBJ1-5
cdr3_nt: TGTGCCAGCACCGGGACGATTGGTAATCAGCCCCAGCATTTT
cdr3_aa: CASTGTIGNQPQHF

v_call: TRBV6-5
d_call: NA
clone_size: NA
j_call: TRBJ2-7
cdr3_nt: TGTGCCAGCAGTTACGACGGTTTGGGGGCCAACTACGAGCAGTACTTC
cdr3_aa: CASSYDGLGANYEQYF

v_call: TRBV18
d_call: TRBD1
clone_size: NA
j_call: TRBJ2-7
cdr3_nt: TGTGCCAGCTCATCCGGGACAGGACCCTACGAGCAGTACTTC
cdr3_aa: CASSSGTGPYEQYF

v_call: TRBV7-9
d_call: TRBD1
clone_size: NA
j_call: TRBJ2-1
cdr3_nt: TGTGCCAGCAGCTTAGGCTCGGGGACAGGGAACAATGAGCAGTTCTTC
cdr3_aa: CASSLGSGTGNNEQFF

v_call: TRBV4-1
d_call: TRBD2
clone_size: NA
j_call: TRBJ2-1
cdr3_nt: TGCGCCAGCAGCCAAGAAGCAGGACTAGCGGGGGCCCTGGATGAGCAGTTCTTC
cdr3_aa: CASSQEAGLAGALDEQFF

v_call: TRBV6-5
d_call: NA
clone_size: NA
j_call: TRBJ1-2
cdr3_nt: TGTGCCAGCAGTTACTCCGGGGGGAACTATGGCTACACCTTC
cdr3_aa: CASSYSGGNYGYTF

v_call: TRBV29-1
d_call: NA
clone_size: NA
j_call: TRBJ2-1
cdr3_nt: TGCAGCGCTGCGACCATCATAACTCCCGATGAGCAGTTCTTC
cdr3_aa: CSAATIITPDEQFF

v_call: TRBV25-1
d_call: NA
clone_size: once
j_call: TRBJ2-3
cdr3_nt: TGTGCCAGCAGCGCGGCGGGCTCGCCTACGCAGTATTTT
cdr3_aa: CASSAAGSPTQYF

v_call: TRBV25-1
d_call: NA
clone_size: NA
j_call: TRBJ1-1
cdr3_nt: TGTGCCAGCAGCTTGGGACTATTGAACACTGAAGCTTTCTTT
cdr3_aa: CASSLGLLNTEAFF